One T cell receptor (beta chain) is described in this entry. The record originates from a study of blood T cell repertoires in COVID-19. At the level of the study: The United States, Italy and Spain provided the acute and convalescent COVID-19 samples.

Original analysis: Using reference gene primer amplification, nucleated cell counts were estimated. Assay used: immunoSEQ multiplex PCR; TCRdb lists only in-frame clones, some missing. V and J calls and clone size are copied from that table; D and trimming were computed from the DNA. The data contain 250,000 or so clones, 82% of them seen just once; the ten biggest clones take up approximately 3.2%. What was sequenced was peripheral blood. This clonotype was sampled from a woman between 18 and 30 years old with acute or convalescent COVID-19.

The CDR3 DNA follows: TGCGCCAACCCTCCACTAGCGGGAGGCTACAATGAGCAGTTCTTC. Translating gives CANPPLAGGYNEQFF. The chain links TRBV10-1 to TRBJ2-1; 12 bases line up with TRBD2. The CDR3 loop spans 15 amino acids. CDR1 WNHNN and CDR2 SYGVQD come from the germline V gene (reference sequence). V was pared by 10 bases and J by 3 bases, with 7 bases of the junction left unmatched.